Below are 32 T cell receptor beta chains sequenced from a single sample in a study of cytomegalovirus exposure and HLA in healthy donors (dated by TCRdb to the late 2010s). The protocol used for the library was the immunoSEQ multiplex PCR assay. The immuneACCESS repertoire file appears here via TCRdb, limited to in-frame rearrangements. These files lack a portion of the clones; in checked studies, under half of the deficit traces to unresolved V genes, and the cause of the others is not known. Within this sample are around 69,000 clones, with over 90% of them counted one time only. The ten largest clones add up to about 4.6% of the sample. Sequenced sample: PBMCs. The receptors shown here come from a young woman in good health and CMV-seropositive.

The rearrangement links TRBV4-2 to TRBJ1-1, with 8 nucleotides matching TRBD1. The CDR3 covers 14 residues. Germline trimming cut 5 bases from V and 1 base from J; bases unmatched to any gene: 3. Germline-derived CDR1 and CDR2 are LGHNA and YNFKEQ. In DNA form, the CDR3 reads TGTGCCAGCAGCTACGACAGGGGGAACACTGAAGCTTTCTTT. This codes for CASSYDRGNTEAFF.

As to this clone: At one end, the junction sequence differs from germline, possibly due to a read error. This rearrangement joins TRBV9 to TRBJ2-1, with 9 bases that match TRBD2. The CDR3 runs 17 residues. Germline CDR1 reads SGDLS; CDR2 reads YYNGEE. For the CDR3, the DNA is TGTGCCAGCAGCGTAGCCCCCCTAGCGGGATTCTACGATGAGCAGTTCTTC. Amino acids: CASSVAPLAGFYDEQFF.

This chain joins TRBV29-1 and TRBJ2-1, with D maybe TRBD1 (6 bases). Germline assignment: CDR1 SQVTM and CDR2 ANQGSEA. This CDR3 comprises 13 residues. V dropped 6 bases and J dropped 12 bases, with 21 bases sitting between them. In nucleotides, the CDR3 is TGCAGCGTACAATCCCAGGGGCCCGTGAGGCAGTTCTTC. As protein: CSVQSQGPVRQFF.

V gene TRBV7-2 combines with J gene TRBJ2-5; D call uncertain. Germline-derived CDR1 and CDR2 are SGHTA and FQGNSA. V lost 3 bases to trimming and J lost 5 bases, with 10 bases between them. CDR3 size: 13 residues. CDR3 DNA: TGTGCCAGCAGCTTTGGAGTTCGGGAGACCCAGTACTTC. Translating gives CASSFGVRETQYF.

This clone was detected only once. The V call is TRBV6-6, the J call TRBJ2-4, with TRBD1 matching over 7 bases. The CDR3 is made up of 14 amino acids. The germline CDR1 and CDR2 sequences are MNHNY and SVGAGI (reference sequence). The V gene end was trimmed by 6 bases and the J gene end by 1 base; junction bases not matched to a gene: 3. The CDR3 here is CASSLQGAKNIQYF. The CDR3 nucleotides read TGTGCCAGCAGCCTACAGGGGGCCAAAAACATTCAGTACTTC.

This chain joins TRBV6-1 and TRBJ2-7; 13 positions agree with TRBD2. Germline CDR1 MNHNS, CDR2 SASEGT. This CDR3 is 16 amino acids long. The trim removed 4 bases at V and 5 bases at J, leaving 8 bases unmatched. CDR3 in amino acids: CASSALLAGGPNEQYF. The CDR3 nucleotides are TGTGCCAGCAGTGCCTTACTAGCGGGAGGGCCAAACGAGCAGTACTTC.

This chain connects TRBV14 to TRBJ2-7, with D maybe TRBD1 (6 bases). V lost 0 bases and J lost 4, with 10 bases in between. This CDR3 region has 14 residues. In germline, CDR1 is SGHDN, CDR2 FVKESK. Written as DNA, the CDR3 is TGTGCCAGCAGCCAAGATCAGGGGATTTACGAGCAGTACTTC. Translating it yields CASSQDQGIYEQYF. The full variable domain, with the rest looked up from reference TRBV14 and TRBJ2-7, is EAGVTQFPSHSVIEKGQTVTLRCDPISGHDNLYWYRRVMGKEIKFLLHFVKESKQDESGMPNNRFLAERTGGTYSTLKVQPAELEDSGVYFCASSQDQGIYEQYFGPGTRLTVT.

This clone showed up just a few times. This chain joins TRBV30 and TRBJ1-1, with 9 bases matching TRBD1. The CDR3 length is 13 residues. Trimming took 3 bases from V and 5 from J; bases not matched to a gene: 4. The germline CDR1 and CDR2 sequences are GTSNPN and SVGIG (reference sequence). Here the CDR3 DNA reads TGTGCCTGGAGGGGACAGGGTCGAACTGAAGCTTTCTTT. It codes for CAWRGQGRTEAFF.

This clone came up once. The chain combines TRBV19 with TRBJ1-4, with D perhaps TRBD1 (6 bases). Per the germline V gene, CDR1 is LNHDA and CDR2 is SQIVND (reference sequence). Trimming removed 3 bases from V and 8 bases from J, with 10 bases in between. The CDR3 spans 13 residues. In DNA, the CDR3 is TGTGCCAGTAGTATCGGACAGCCCGAAAAACTGTTTTTT. Its translation: CASSIGQPEKLFF.

The V gene is TRBV4-3, the J gene TRBJ2-3, with 7 bases aligning to TRBD1. The CDR3 sequence is 15 residues long. Trimming took 1 base from V and 3 from J; bases not matched to a gene: 4. CDR1 LGHNA and CDR2 YSLEER come from the germline V gene. As DNA, the CDR3 is TGCGCCAGCAGCCAAGGGGGGACAGCGACAGATACGCAGTATTTT. Translation gives CASSQGGTATDTQYF.

The rearrangement links TRBV7-6 to TRBJ2-3, with 10 nucleotides matching TRBD2. Germline trimming cut 1 base from V and 4 bases from J; bases unmatched to any gene: 5. This CDR3 is 16 amino acids long. The germline CDR1 and CDR2 sequences are SGHVS and FNYEAQ. The CDR3 is CASSLGAGGAADTQYF. The DNA of the CDR3 is TGTGCCAGCAGCTTAGGAGCGGGAGGGGCCGCAGATACGCAGTATTTT. Based on the CDR3 plus reference TRBV7-6 and TRBJ2-3, the full variable domain is GAGVSQSPRYKVTKRGQDVALRCDPISGHVSLYWYRQALGQGPEFLTYFNYEAQQDKSGLPNDRFSAERPEGSISTLTIQRTEQRDSAMYRCASSLGAGGAADTQYFGPGTRLTVL.

The V call is TRBV27, the J call TRBJ2-3, with D tentatively TRBD1 (5 bases). CDR1 is MNHEY and CDR2 is SMNVEV in the germline V gene (reference sequence). V was trimmed by 6 bases and J by 1 base, leaving 17 bases between them. The CDR3 runs 16 residues. The CDR3 nucleotides are TGTGCCAGCAGCCCGACTCTAGGGGCCGGCACAGATACGCAGTATTTT. Its protein product is CASSPTLGAGTDTQYF.

As DNA, the CDR3 is TGCGCCAGCAGCTTGGAGACTAGCGAAGATACGCAGTATTTT. Protein product: CASSLETSEDTQYF. The chain recombines TRBV5-1 with TRBJ2-3; 8 bases line up with TRBD2. CDR1 is SGHRS and CDR2 is YFSETQ in the germline V gene. The V segment lost 0 bases and the J segment 5 bases; nucleotides outside the gene matches: 2. This CDR3 region has 14 residues.

This sequence joins TRBV18 and TRBJ2-1, with D possibly TRBD1 on 6 matching bases. Germline values: CDR1 KGHSH, CDR2 LQKENI. The V end lost 2 bases, the J end lost 5 bases, and 28 bases lay between the germline ends. The CDR3 has 20 amino acids. As DNA, the CDR3 is TGTGCCAGCTCACCAGCCCCCTCAACAAAGAGGGGGACCGTCCACAATGAGCAGTTCTTC. Residues: CASSPAPSTKRGTVHNEQFF.

This clone was detected only once. The gene calls are TRBV9 and TRBJ2-1, with a tentative D call TRBD2 (5 bases). CDR1 SGDLS and CDR2 YYNGEE come from the germline V gene. The V end lost 0 bases, the J end lost 10 bases, and 8 bases lay between the germline ends. This CDR3 spans 12 amino acids. The CDR3 sequence: CASSVVSGEQFF. The CDR3 DNA is TGTGCCAGCAGCGTAGTAAGCGGAGAGCAGTTCTTC.

The V and J genes are TRBV14 and TRBJ2-1, with D perhaps TRBD1 (6 bases). The CDR3 runs to 17 residues. V lost 4 bases, J lost 2 bases, and 18 bases lay in between. Germline V gene sequence: CDR1 SGHDN, CDR2 FVKESK. As DNA, the CDR3 is TGTGCCAGCAGCCGACCGGGCGTCAGGGGCCCCTACAATGAGCAGTTCTTC. Protein product: CASSRPGVRGPYNEQFF.

V is TRBV28 and J is TRBJ2-5; 8 nucleotides align to TRBD1. CDR1 is MDHEN and CDR2 is SYDVKM in the germline V gene. This CDR3 contains 17 residues. The J segment lost 5 bases and the V segment lost 7 bases, leaving 18 bases of the junction unmatched. The CDR3 reads CASTPSSWGQVMETQYF. DNA for the CDR3: TGTGCCAGCACCCCTTCTAGCTGGGGACAGGTTATGGAGACCCAGTACTTC. The full variable domain, rest sourced from reference TRBV28 and TRBJ2-5, is DVKVTQSSRYLVKRTGEKVFLECVQDMDHENMFWYRQDPGLGLRLIYFSYDVKMKEKGDIPEGYSVSREKKERFSLILESASTNQTSMYLCASTPSSWGQVMETQYFGPGTRLLVL.

The chain has TRBV5-4 and TRBJ2-4; 8 bases map to TRBD1. The CDR3 is 13 amino acids. CDR1 is SGHNT and CDR2 is YYREEE in the germline V gene (reference sequence). Losses at the gene ends were 2 bases for V and 9 bases for J; bases not matched to a gene: 4. The CDR3 DNA reads as TGTGCCAGCAGCTTACAGGGGGTTGGCATTCAGTACTTC. This encodes CASSLQGVGIQYF.

V and J are TRBV6-5 and TRBJ2-7; TRBD1 matches 9 bases. With 6 bases clipped from V and 0 bases from J, the junction kept 0 bases outside the gene matches. The CDR3 loop spans 13 amino acids. Germline V CDR1 and CDR2: MNHEY, SVGAGI. Here the CDR3 DNA reads TGTGCCAGCAGGGACAGGGGCTCCTACGAGCAGTACTTC. Its translation is CASRDRGSYEQYF.

The chain recombines TRBV25-1 with TRBJ2-1; 10 bases map to TRBD2. Trimming cost V 3 bases and J 6 bases; bases outside gene matches: 14. The germline V gene encodes CDR1 MGHDK and CDR2 SYGVNS. The CDR3 loop spans 18 amino acids. The chain's CDR3 is CASSEIPLGVAGGNEQFF. In nucleotides, the CDR3 is TGTGCCAGCAGTGAGATCCCTTTAGGGGTAGCGGGAGGCAATGAGCAGTTCTTC.

The chain recombines TRBV2 with TRBJ2-1; a weak D match, TRBD2 (5 bases). The CDR3 sequence is 15 residues long. V was trimmed by 6 bases and J by 0 bases, leaving 12 bases between them. Germline CDR1 SNHLY, CDR2 FYNNEI. The CDR3 sequence: CASREDLPSYNEQFF. CDR3 nucleotides: TGTGCCAGCAGGGAGGACCTCCCCTCCTACAATGAGCAGTTCTTC.

The rearrangement uses TRBV7-3 and TRBJ2-2; D not resolved. The CDR3 has 16 residues. The germline V gene has CDR1 SGHTA and CDR2 FQGTGA. V dropped 1 base and J dropped 0 bases, with 9 bases sitting between them. In DNA, the CDR3 is TGTGCCAGCAGCTTAAGGGTTGCGGCGAACACCGGGGAGCTGTTTTTT. It codes for CASSLRVAANTGELFF.

The sample holds one count of this clone. The genes are TRBV11-2 and TRBJ1-3; D possibly corresponds to TRBD1 (6 bases). This CDR3 is built from 15 residues. Trimming pared 0 bases from V and 3 bases from J, leaving 9 bases between. Germline loops: CDR1 SGHAT, CDR2 FQNNGV. The DNA of the CDR3 is TGTGCCAGCAGCTTAGATTGGGGGCTTGGAAACACCATATATTTT. This translates into CASSLDWGLGNTIYF.

The J gene is TRBJ2-1, the V gene TRBV5-4; D is unresolved. The CDR3 has 14 amino acids. The V gene lost 2 bases and the J gene lost 1 base, with 7 bases spanning the gap. The germline V gene has CDR1 SGHNT and CDR2 YYREEE (reference sequence). CDR3 bases: TGTGCCAGCAGCTTATTCATTTCCTACAATGAGCAGTTCTTC. It encodes CASSLFISYNEQFF.

CDR3 amino acids: CASSNYGQGSQPQHF. The CDR3 DNA sequence: TGTGCCAGCAGCAATTATGGACAGGGGAGTCAGCCCCAGCATTTT. The chain joins TRBV7-9 to TRBJ1-5, with 9 bases fitting TRBD1. The V gene's germline CDR1 is SEHNR and CDR2 FQNEAQ (reference sequence). V gave up 5 bases and J gave up 6 bases; unmatched junction bases: 8. This CDR3 has 15 residues.

The genes are TRBV28 and TRBJ2-4, with 7 bases matching TRBD1. Per the germline V gene, CDR1 is MDHEN and CDR2 is SYDVKM. The CDR3 length is 17 residues. Germline trimming cut 4 bases from V and 0 bases from J; bases unmatched to any gene: 9. CDR3 nucleotides: TGTGCCAGCAGTTCCCCCGGGACAGAGCTAGCCAAAAACATTCAGTACTTC. This gives the protein CASSSPGTELAKNIQYF.

The CDR3 spells CASTLTVPGELFF. CDR3 nucleotide sequence: TGTGCCAGTACTCTGACAGTACCGGGGGAGCTGTTTTTT. J is TRBJ2-2 and V is TRBV19; D might be TRBD1 (5 bases). This CDR3 is built from 13 residues. V shed 7 bases and J shed 8 bases, with 14 bases lying between them. Looked up from germline, CDR1 is LNHDA and CDR2 is SQIVND (reference sequence).

This clone was seen only once. J is TRBJ2-2 and V is TRBV7-3, with 9 bases identical to TRBD2. Germline trimming cut 5 bases from V and 2 bases from J; bases unmatched to any gene: 3. Germline values: CDR1 SGHTA, CDR2 FQGTGA. The CDR3 is made up of 15 amino acids. In DNA form, the CDR3 reads TGTGCCAGCAGCCTTAGCGGGGGAAACACCGGGGAGCTGTTTTTT. Protein product: CASSLSGGNTGELFF.

The sample holds one count of this clone. The chain uses TRBV28 and TRBJ1-2; 7 positions agree with TRBD1. From germline, CDR1 is MDHEN and CDR2 SYDVKM. V lost 8 bases and J lost 3; bases outside the gene matches: 9. The length of the CDR3 is 14 residues. The CDR3 sequence: CASGRDRAYYGYTF. Here the CDR3 DNA reads TGTGCCAGCGGGAGAGACAGGGCTTACTATGGCTACACCTTC.

The chain has TRBV19 and TRBJ2-7; TRBD2 matches at 9 bases. This CDR3 region has 14 residues. V lost 5 bases, J lost 4 bases, and 6 bases stayed unmatched. CDR1 is LNHDA and CDR2 is SQIVND in the germline V gene (reference sequence). CDR3 sequence: CASSPGTSGYEQYF. The CDR3 region has the DNA TGTGCCAGTAGTCCTGGAACTAGCGGGTACGAGCAGTACTTC.

V and J are TRBV28 and TRBJ1-2, with TRBD1 as a possible D gene (6 bases). Germline CDR1 is MDHEN and CDR2 is SYDVKM. Trimming removed 3 bases at V and 7 bases at J, with 12 bases between. This CDR3 has 13 residues. The CDR3 is CASSLDSLRGYTF. The CDR3 region has the DNA TGTGCCAGCAGTTTGGACAGTTTGCGTGGCTACACCTTC.

This clone appeared once. The chain recombines TRBV12-5 with TRBJ2-1, with 8 bases fitting TRBD1. Germline CDR1 LGHNT, CDR2 FRNRAP. The trim removed 5 bases at V and 6 bases at J, leaving 3 bases unmatched. The CDR3 is 13 residues long. The CDR3 is CASGPTGGNEQFF. CDR3 sequence (DNA): TGTGCTAGTGGTCCTACAGGGGGCAATGAGCAGTTCTTC.